Below are 5 T cell receptor beta chains sequenced from a single sample in a study of TIL therapy for anti-PD-1-resistant metastatic lung cancer. The sample's time point: pre-treatment sample, taken before nivolumab and TIL therapy. This was the immunoSEQ v3 assay. Libraries were prepared by immunoSEQ multiplex PCR; TCRdb keeps only in-frame clonotypes and omits some of them. The sample includes about 60,000 clones, around 87% of them seen just once. The sequencing used blood, collected at baseline. All receptors come from a person between 30 and 80 years old with non-small cell lung cancer.

The rearrangement uses TRBV19 and TRBJ2-5, with unresolved D. Trimming took off 5 bases at V and 5 bases at J, with 9 bases between the two ends. CDR1 is LNHDA, CDR2 SQIVND, per germline (reference sequence). The CDR3 covers 12 residues. CDR3 DNA: TGTGCCAGTAGTGGGGTTGGCGAGACCCAGTACTTC. Protein sequence: CASSGVGETQYF.

The V and J genes are TRBV28 and TRBJ2-7; 7 bases line up with TRBD2. The germline CDR1 and CDR2 sequences are MDHEN and SYDVKM. This CDR3 comprises 12 residues. After removal of 8 bases from V and 7 bases from J, the junction contained 8 bases not matched to a gene. CDR3 sequence reads: CASLALGGEQYF. Here the CDR3 DNA reads TGTGCCAGCCTCGCGTTGGGGGGGGAGCAGTACTTC.

CDR3 protein: CAISESTVRETQYF. In nucleotides, the CDR3 is TGTGCCATCAGTGAGTCTACAGTGCGGGAGACCCAGTACTTC. The J gene is TRBJ2-5, the V gene TRBV10-3; no firm D call. This CDR3 spans 14 amino acids. Germline loops: CDR1 ENHRY, CDR2 SYGVKD. Trimming removed 0 bases from V and 5 bases from J, with 10 bases in between.

The CDR3 region is CASSQATGTTGTNEKLFF. As DNA, the CDR3 is TGTGCCAGCAGCCAAGCGACCGGGACGACGGGAACTAATGAAAAACTGTTTTTT. This chain joins TRBV14 and TRBJ1-4, with D perhaps TRBD1 (5 bases). The CDR3 is 18 residues long. Trimming removed 1 base from V and 1 base from J, with 16 bases in between. CDR1 and CDR2 from the germline V gene are SGHDN and FVKESK.

This chain connects TRBV30 to TRBJ2-3, with D hard to call. The CDR3 totals 13 residues. CDR1 and CDR2 from the germline V gene are GTSNPN and SVGIG (reference sequence). V was cut by 1 base and J by 1 base, with 6 bases left in between. The CDR3 sequence is CAWSGVGTDTQYF. The CDR3, as DNA: TGTGCCTGGAGTGGAGTAGGCACAGATACGCAGTATTTT.